These 10 T cell receptor beta chains originate from one sample sequenced in a study of blood T cell repertoires in COVID-19. Sequencing was performed with immunoSEQ multiplex PCR; in TCRdb, only in-frame clones are kept and a portion is missing. The table lists approximately 310,000 clones, around 87% of them singletons. The sample was peripheral blood. Receptors originate from a woman aged 45 to 65 who had recovered from COVID-19.

Turning to this clone: Other nucleotide sequences from this sample produce the same CDR3. The genes are TRBV12-3 or TRBV12-4 and TRBJ1-2; D is uncertain. Deletions cut 3 bases from V and 2 bases from J, with 7 bases between. The CDR3 covers 13 residues. The CDR3 DNA is TGTGCCAGCAGTTTCAGAAAAAACTATGGCTACACCTTC. Protein: CASSFRKNYGYTF.

The chain uses TRBV28 and TRBJ1-4, with TRBD1 matching 10 bases. V lost 6 bases to trimming and J lost 8 bases; unmatched junction nucleotides: 9. The CDR3 spans 15 residues. CDR1 MDHEN and CDR2 SYDVKM come from the germline V gene. The CDR3 loop is CASSRPGQGSEKLFF. Written as DNA, the CDR3 is TGTGCCAGCAGCCGTCCGGGACAGGGGTCGGAAAAACTGTTTTTT.

This chain uses TRBV20-1 with TRBJ2-5; D is unresolved. Germline CDR1 reads DFQATT; CDR2 reads SNEGSKA (reference sequence). This CDR3 comprises 10 residues. Deletions cut 4 bases from V and 3 bases from J, with 3 bases between. The CDR3 loop is CSAIKETQYF. The CDR3 coding sequence is TGCAGTGCTATTAAAGAGACCCAGTACTTC.

The chain employs TRBV30 and TRBJ2-3; 8 nucleotides agree with TRBD2. The CDR3 has 14 amino acids. Germline V gene lookup returns CDR1 GTSNPN and CDR2 SVGIG (reference sequence). Germline trimming cut 4 bases from V and 4 bases from J; bases unmatched to any gene: 7. This CDR3 is CAWTRGGWADTQYF. In DNA, the CDR3 is TGTGCCTGGACCCGGGGGGGATGGGCAGATACGCAGTATTTT.

The chain employs TRBV3-1 (or the pseudogene TRBV3-2) and TRBJ2-7; weak D call: TRBD2 (6 bases). Trimming shortened V by 0 bases and J by 3 bases, and 12 bases separated the two germline ends. This CDR3 has 15 residues. Germline values: CDR1 LGHDT, CDR2 YNNKEL (reference sequence). The CDR3 loop is CASSQDSGSFYEQYF. The CDR3 DNA reads as TGTGCCAGCAGCCAAGATTCCGGGAGTTTCTACGAGCAGTACTTC.

J is TRBJ2-5 and V is TRBV9; the match to TRBD2 covers 7 bases. Germline lookup yields CDR1 SGDLS and CDR2 YYNGEE. Trimming at V came to 0 bases and at J to 1 base, leaving 6 bases not matched to a gene. This CDR3 is built from 16 residues. CDR3 DNA sequence: TGTGCCAGCAGCGTAGGCGCGGGAGCAATCCAAGAGACCCAGTACTTC. As protein: CASSVGAGAIQETQYF.

The rearrangement links TRBV5-5 to TRBJ1-1, with D possibly matching TRBD1 (5 bases). Germline values: CDR1 SGHKS, CDR2 YYEKEE (reference sequence). The ends were cut back, 1 base at V and 7 bases at J, with 23 bases in the middle. The CDR3 is 17 residues long. The chain's CDR3 is CASSLISAGTPDSEAFF. The DNA for the CDR3 is TGTGCCAGCAGCTTGATTTCAGCGGGGACTCCCGACAGTGAAGCTTTCTTT.

The chain has TRBV10-2 and TRBJ2-1; D perhaps matches TRBD2 (5 bases). Trimming removed 3 bases at V and 7 bases at J, with 13 bases between. There are 14 residues in the CDR3. Per the germline V gene, CDR1 is WSHSY and CDR2 is SAAADI. The CDR3 protein is CASSERGSGNEQFF. In nucleotides, the CDR3 is TGCGCCAGCAGTGAAAGAGGGAGTGGGAATGAGCAGTTCTTC.

In this sample, this clone turned up a few times. V usage is TRBV7-2 and J usage is TRBJ2-7, with TRBD2 identical over 8 bases. The CDR3 spans 13 residues. J gave up 5 bases and V 6 bases, and 6 bases lay outside the gene matches. Germline V gene lookup returns CDR1 SGHTA and CDR2 FQGNSA. The DNA of the CDR3 is TGTGCCAGCAGAGCGGGAGCGGTTAACGAGCAGTACTTC. Amino acids: CASRAGAVNEQYF.

The CDR3 bases are TGTGCCAGCAGTCCCCACAGTTTTCCTTTGAACACTGAAGCTTTCTTT. This sequence encodes CASSPHSFPLNTEAFF. This chain connects TRBV28 to TRBJ1-1; unclear D gene. Trimming cost V 5 bases and J 0 bases, with 16 bases left between them. Germline CDR1 MDHEN, CDR2 SYDVKM. The CDR3 covers 16 residues.